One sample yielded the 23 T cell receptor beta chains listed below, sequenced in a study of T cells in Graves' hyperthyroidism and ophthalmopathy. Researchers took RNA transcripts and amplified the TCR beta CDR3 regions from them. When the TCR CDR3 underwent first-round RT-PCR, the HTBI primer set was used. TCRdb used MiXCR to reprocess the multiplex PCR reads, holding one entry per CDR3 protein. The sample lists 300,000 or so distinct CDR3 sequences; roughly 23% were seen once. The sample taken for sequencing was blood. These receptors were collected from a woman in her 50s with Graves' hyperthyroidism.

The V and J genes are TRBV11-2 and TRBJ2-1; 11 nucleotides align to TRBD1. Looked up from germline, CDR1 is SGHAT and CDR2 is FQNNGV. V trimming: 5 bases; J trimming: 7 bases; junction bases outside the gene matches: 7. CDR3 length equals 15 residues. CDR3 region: CASSRDRGRENEQFF. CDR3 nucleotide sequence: TGTGCCAGCAGCCGGGACAGGGGGAGAGAAAATGAGCAGTTCTTC.

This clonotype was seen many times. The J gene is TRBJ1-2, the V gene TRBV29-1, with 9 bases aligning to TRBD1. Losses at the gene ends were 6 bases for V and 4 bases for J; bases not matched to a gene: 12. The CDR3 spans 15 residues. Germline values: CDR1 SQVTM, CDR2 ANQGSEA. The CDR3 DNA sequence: TGCAGCGTCCCACCCAACGGGGGACAGGGCTATGGCTACACCTTC. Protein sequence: CSVPPNGGQGYGYTF.

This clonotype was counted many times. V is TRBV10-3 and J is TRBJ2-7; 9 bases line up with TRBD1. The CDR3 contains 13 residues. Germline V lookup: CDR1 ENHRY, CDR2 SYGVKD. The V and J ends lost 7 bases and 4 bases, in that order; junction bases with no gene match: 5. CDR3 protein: CAINPGQGYEQYF. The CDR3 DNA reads TGTGCCATCAACCCGGGACAGGGTTACGAGCAGTACTTC.

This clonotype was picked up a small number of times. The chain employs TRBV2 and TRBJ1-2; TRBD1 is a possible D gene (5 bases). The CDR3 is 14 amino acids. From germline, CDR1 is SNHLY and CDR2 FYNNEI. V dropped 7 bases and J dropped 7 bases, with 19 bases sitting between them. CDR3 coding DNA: TGTGCCAGCAAACCCCCGCGGGGGAGGGGTGGCTACACCTTC. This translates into CASKPPRGRGGYTF.

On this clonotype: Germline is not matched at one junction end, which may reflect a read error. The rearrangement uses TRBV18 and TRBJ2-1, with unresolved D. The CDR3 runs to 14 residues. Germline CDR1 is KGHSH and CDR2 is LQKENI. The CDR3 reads CASPPPLVTDEQFF. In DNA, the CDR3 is TGTGCCAGCCCACCACCGCTAGTAACCGATGAGCAGTTCTTC.

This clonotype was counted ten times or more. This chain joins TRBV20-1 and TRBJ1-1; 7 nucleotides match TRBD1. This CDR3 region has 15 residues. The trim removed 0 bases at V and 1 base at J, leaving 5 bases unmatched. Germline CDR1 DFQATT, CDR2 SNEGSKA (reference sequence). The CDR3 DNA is TGCAGTGCTAGAGATTCCAGGGGGTCGAACACTGAAGCTTTCTTT. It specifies CSARDSRGSNTEAFF.

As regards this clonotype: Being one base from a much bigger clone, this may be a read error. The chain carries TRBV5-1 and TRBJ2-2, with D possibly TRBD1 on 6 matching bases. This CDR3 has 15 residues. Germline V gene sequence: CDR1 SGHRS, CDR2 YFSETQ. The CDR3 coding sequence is TGCGCCGGCAGCTCGAGGACAGACAACACCGGGGAGCTGTTTTTT. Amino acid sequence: CAGSSRTDNTGELFF.

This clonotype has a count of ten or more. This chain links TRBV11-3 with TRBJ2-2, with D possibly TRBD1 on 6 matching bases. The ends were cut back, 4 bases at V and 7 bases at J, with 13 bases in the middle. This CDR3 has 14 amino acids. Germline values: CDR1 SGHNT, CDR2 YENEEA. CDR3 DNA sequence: TGTGCCAGCAGCTCACACAGGGTTGACGGGGAGCTGTTTTTT. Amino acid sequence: CASSSHRVDGELFF. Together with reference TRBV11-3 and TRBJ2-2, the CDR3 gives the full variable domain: EAGVVQSPRYKIIEKKQPVAFWCNPISGHNTLYWYLQNLGQGPELLIRYENEEAVDDSQLPKDRFSAERLKGVDSTLKIQPAELGDSAVYLCASSSHRVDGELFFGEGSRLTVL.

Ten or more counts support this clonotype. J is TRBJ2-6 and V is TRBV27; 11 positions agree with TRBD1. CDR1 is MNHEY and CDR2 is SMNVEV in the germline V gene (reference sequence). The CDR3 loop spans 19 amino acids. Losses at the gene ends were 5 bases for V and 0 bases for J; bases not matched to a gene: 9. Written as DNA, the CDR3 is TGTGCCAGCAGTCTACGACCCGGGACAGGGGGCTCTGGGGCCAACGTCCTGACTTTC. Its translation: CASSLRPGTGGSGANVLTF.

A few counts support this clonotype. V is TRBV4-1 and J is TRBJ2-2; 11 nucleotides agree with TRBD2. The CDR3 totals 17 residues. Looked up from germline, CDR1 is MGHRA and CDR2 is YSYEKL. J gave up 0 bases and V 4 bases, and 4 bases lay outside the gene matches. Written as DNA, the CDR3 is TGCGCCAGCAGCCTCCCACTAGCGGGAGCGAACACCGGGGAGCTGTTTTTT. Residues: CASSLPLAGANTGELFF.

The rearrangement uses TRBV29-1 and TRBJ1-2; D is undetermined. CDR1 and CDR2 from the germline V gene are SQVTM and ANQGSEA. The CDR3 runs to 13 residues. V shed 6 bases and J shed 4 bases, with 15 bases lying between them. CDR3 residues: CSVIYGSFYGYTF. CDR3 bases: TGCAGCGTCATATACGGGTCTTTCTATGGCTACACCTTC. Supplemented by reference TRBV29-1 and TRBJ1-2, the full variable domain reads SAVISQKPSRDICQRGTSLTIQCQVDSQVTMMFWYRQQPGQSLTLIATANQGSEATYESGFVIDKFPISRPNLTFSTLTVSNMSPEDSSIYLCSVIYGSFYGYTFGSGTRLTVV.

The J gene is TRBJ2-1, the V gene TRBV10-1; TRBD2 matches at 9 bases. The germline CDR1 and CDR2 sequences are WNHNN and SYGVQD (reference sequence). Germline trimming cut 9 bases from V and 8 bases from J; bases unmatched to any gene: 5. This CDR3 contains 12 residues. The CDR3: CASRPSGDEQFF. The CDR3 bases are TGCGCCAGTAGGCCTAGCGGGGATGAGCAGTTCTTC.

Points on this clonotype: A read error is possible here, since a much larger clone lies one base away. Here the CDR3 DNA reads TGCGCCAGCAGCCAATACCCGGGACTAGCGGGAGGGCCTACAGATACGCGGTATTTT. Protein sequence: CASSQYPGLAGGPTDTRYF. The V and J genes are TRBV4-1 and TRBJ2-3; 16 bases are shared with TRBD2. This CDR3 spans 19 amino acids. Germline V lookup: CDR1 MGHRA, CDR2 YSYEKL.

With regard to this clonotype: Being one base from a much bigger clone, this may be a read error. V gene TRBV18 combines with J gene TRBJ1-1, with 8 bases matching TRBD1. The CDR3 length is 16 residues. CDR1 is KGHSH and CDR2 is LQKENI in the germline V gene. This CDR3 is CASSPLQGARNTGAFF. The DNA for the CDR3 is TGTGCCAGCTCACCACTGCAGGGGGCGAGGAACACTGGAGCTTTCTTT. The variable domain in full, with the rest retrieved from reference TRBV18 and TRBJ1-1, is NAGVMQNPRHLVRRRGQEARLRCSPMKGHSHVYWYRQLPEEGLKFMVYLQKENIIDESGMPKERFSAEFPKEGPSILRIQQVVRGDSAAYFCASSPLQGARNTGAFFGQGTRLTVV.

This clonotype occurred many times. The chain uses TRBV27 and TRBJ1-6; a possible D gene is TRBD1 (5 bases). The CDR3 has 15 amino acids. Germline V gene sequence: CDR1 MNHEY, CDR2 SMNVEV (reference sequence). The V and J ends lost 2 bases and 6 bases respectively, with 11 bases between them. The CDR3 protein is CASSLKWGSNSPLHF. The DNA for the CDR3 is TGTGCCAGCAGTTTAAAGTGGGGCTCTAATTCACCCCTCCACTTT.

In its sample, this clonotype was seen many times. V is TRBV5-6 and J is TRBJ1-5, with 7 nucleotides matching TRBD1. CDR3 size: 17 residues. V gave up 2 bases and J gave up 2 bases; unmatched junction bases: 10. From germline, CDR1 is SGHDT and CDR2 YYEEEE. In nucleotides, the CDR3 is TGTGCCAGCAGCTTAGGGGGCGAGGGTCGAGGCAATCAGCCCCAGCATTTT. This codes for CASSLGGEGRGNQPQHF.

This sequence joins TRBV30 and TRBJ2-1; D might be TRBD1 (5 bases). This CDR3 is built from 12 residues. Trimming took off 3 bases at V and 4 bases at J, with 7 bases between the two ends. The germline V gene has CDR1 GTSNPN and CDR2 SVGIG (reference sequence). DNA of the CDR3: TGTGCCTGGAGCAGACAGTACAATGAGCAGTTCTTC. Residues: CAWSRQYNEQFF.

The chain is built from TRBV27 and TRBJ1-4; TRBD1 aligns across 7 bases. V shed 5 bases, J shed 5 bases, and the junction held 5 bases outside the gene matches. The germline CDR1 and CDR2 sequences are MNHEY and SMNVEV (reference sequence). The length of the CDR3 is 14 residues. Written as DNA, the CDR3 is TGTGCCAGCAGTCTCCGGGGACAGAATGAAAAACTGTTTTTT. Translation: CASSLRGQNEKLFF.

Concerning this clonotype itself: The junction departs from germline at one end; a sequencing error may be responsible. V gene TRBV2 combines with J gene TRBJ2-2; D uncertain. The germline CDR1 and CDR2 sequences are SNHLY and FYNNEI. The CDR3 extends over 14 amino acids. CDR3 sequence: CASSELRNTGELFF. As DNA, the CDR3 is TGCGCCAGCAGTGAGCTGAGGAACACCGGGGAGCTGTTTTTT.

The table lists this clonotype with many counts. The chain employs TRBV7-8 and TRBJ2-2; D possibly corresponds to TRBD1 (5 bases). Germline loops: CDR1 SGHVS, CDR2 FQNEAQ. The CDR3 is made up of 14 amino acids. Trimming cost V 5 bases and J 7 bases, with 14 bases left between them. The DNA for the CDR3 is TGTGCCAGCAGCCATCGCAGGGTTGACGGGGAGCTGTTTTTT. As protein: CASSHRRVDGELFF.

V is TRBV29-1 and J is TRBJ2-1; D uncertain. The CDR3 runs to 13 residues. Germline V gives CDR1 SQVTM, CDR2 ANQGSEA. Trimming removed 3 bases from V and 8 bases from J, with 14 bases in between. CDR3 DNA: TGCAGCGTTGAGACCCCACTAAGTTATGAGCAGTTCTTC. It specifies CSVETPLSYEQFF.

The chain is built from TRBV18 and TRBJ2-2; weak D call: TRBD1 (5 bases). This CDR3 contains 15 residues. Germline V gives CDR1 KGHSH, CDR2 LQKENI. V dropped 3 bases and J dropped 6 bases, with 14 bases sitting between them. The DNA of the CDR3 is TGTGCCAGCTCACCGGGGCTAACCAACGCCGGGGAGCTGTTTTTT. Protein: CASSPGLTNAGELFF.

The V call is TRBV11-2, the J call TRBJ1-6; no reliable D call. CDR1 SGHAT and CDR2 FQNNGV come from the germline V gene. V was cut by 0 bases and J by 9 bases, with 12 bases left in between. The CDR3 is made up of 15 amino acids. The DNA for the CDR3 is TGTGCCAGCAGCTTAGATGGTTATCCAGGTTCACCCCTCCACTTT. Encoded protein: CASSLDGYPGSPLHF.